This T cell receptor (beta chain) was sequenced for a study of metastatic and nonmetastatic thyroid tumors (TCRdb year 2020). Regarding the study in general: Repertoires were compared across peripheral blood and tumor or nodule tissue samples from malignant and benign thyroid patients.

Library preparation used PCR. Sequencing instrument: Illumina HiSeq 4000. High-throughput sequencing was used to profile the TCR beta-chain CDR3 region of each patient. The original pipeline was this. CDR3 differences across clinicopathological groups were used to build a classifier for discriminating distant-metastatic papillary thyroid cancer patients. The Shannon index was used to assess repertoire diversity, and the Morisita-Horn index was used to assess tumor-blood repertoire similarity. Using fastp trimming at Q25 and MiXCR clonotype assembly, TCRdb reanalyzed the public sequencing data and kept in-frame beta chains. The V and J calls come from TCRdb's annotation, not from the publication. A total of about 32,000 clones appear in this sample, more than 20% of them only once. Over 8.5% of the sample rests with the top ten. What the work shows at the level of the full study, not this receptor alone: TCR beta diversity was reported as significantly higher in malignant tumors than in benign nodules, in both blood and tumor samples.

Before undergoing thyroid surgery, none of the patients had been given any kind of treatment. Patient clinical samples collected from about 2012 to 2019 were retrospectively analysed using T-cell receptor beta sequencing. This clone is labeled medium-sized (0.01 to 0.1%). Its antigen specificity is not known. The record has no base qualities; no much larger clone is one base away. For CDR1 and CDR2, the germline V gene lists MDHEN and SYDVKM. V lost 8 bases and J lost 2 bases; the stretch between them is 16 bases long. From its cysteine to its phenylalanine, the CDR3 spans 14 amino acids. Only the CDR3 region is kept as DNA, spanning 42 bases read in frame from base 1.

This TCR came from a female donor with papillary thyroid cancer or a benign thyroid nodule (not recorded which). Some clones in this sample may be carry-over from other donors' samples. In this chain, TRBV28 is recombined with TRBJ2-7, with the D gene possibly TRBD1 or TRBD2, each one fitting 5 bases. The sample taken for sequencing was blood. The nucleotides are TGTGCCAGCGTTAGGCAGGGACCGACCTACGAGCAGTACTTC. This yields the protein CASVRQGPTYEQYF.